One and the same sample provided the 11 T cell receptor beta chains below, sequenced in a study of T-cell reconstitution after alpha-beta-depleted transplantation in children. The TCRbeta library incorporated unique molecular identifiers. Each CDR3 protein gets one entry after TCRdb re-called the PCR reads with MiXCR. Among more than 550,000 distinct CDR3 sequences listed, roughly a tenth were seen once. The material was PBMCs from the stem cell graft donor, obtained from the stem cell graft. Receptors were obtained from a human donor who donated a stem cell graft to a child with acute myeloid leukemia.

As to this clonotype: No conserved phenylalanine or tryptophan ends this CDR3, so it is likely a read error. The chain recombines TRBV11-1 with TRBJ1-1, with 9 bases aligning to TRBD1. The CDR3 totals 17 residues. V trimming: 4 bases; J trimming: 4 bases; junction bases outside the gene matches: 13. The germline V gene encodes CDR1 SGHAT and CDR2 FQDESV (reference sequence). The CDR3 DNA is TGTGCCAGCAGCTCGACGGACAGGGGACGGAAGGGCACTGAAGCTTTCTAT. Residues: CASSSTDRGRKGTEAFY.

This clonotype was found many times. This chain uses TRBV7-2 with TRBJ2-2; 7 bases are shared with TRBD1. Germline V CDR1 and CDR2: SGHTA, FQGNSA. With V trimmed by 3 bases and J by 4 bases, 2 bases remained unmatched. The CDR3 contains 14 residues. The CDR3 coding sequence is TGTGCCAGCAGCTTGGCAGGGGGCACCGGGGAGCTGTTTTTT. Residues: CASSLAGGTGELFF.

This rearrangement joins TRBV5-6 to TRBJ2-2; tentatively, D is TRBD2 (5 bases). Looked up from germline, CDR1 is SGHDT and CDR2 is YYEEEE. V dropped 7 bases and J dropped 4 bases, with 14 bases sitting between them. This CDR3 spans 14 amino acids. CDR3 sequence reads: CASASGLVTGELFF. The CDR3 DNA is TGTGCCAGCGCCTCGGGATTGGTCACCGGGGAGCTGTTTTTT.

This clonotype has only a few counts. This may come from a read error, since a much larger clone is one base off. The rearrangement uses TRBV20-1 and TRBJ2-7; 14 nucleotides line up with TRBD2. Looked up from germline, CDR1 is DFQATT and CDR2 is SNEGSKA (reference sequence). This CDR3 has 16 amino acids. CDR3 DNA: TGCTGTGCTGAACTGGGGACTAGCGGGAGCTCCTACGAGCAGTACTTC. Protein sequence: CCAELGTSGSSYEQYF.

The chain employs TRBV5-4 and TRBJ2-3; D may be TRBD2 (5 bases). Germline V gives CDR1 SGHNT, CDR2 YYREEE (reference sequence). With 2 bases removed from V and 7 bases from J, the gap between germline ends came to 11 bases. This CDR3 comprises 13 residues. The CDR3 region is CASSLDSGNTQYF. CDR3 DNA sequence: TGTGCCAGCAGCTTAGACTCGGGGAATACGCAGTATTTT.

This clonotype was seen a few times. V is TRBV7-2 and J is TRBJ2-4, with 9 bases that match TRBD2. Trimming cost V 6 bases and J 0 bases; bases outside gene matches: 6. The germline V gene encodes CDR1 SGHTA and CDR2 FQGNSA. This CDR3 is 16 amino acids long. The CDR3 here is CASSPGLAKAKNIQYF. CDR3 sequence (DNA): TGTGCCAGCAGTCCCGGACTAGCGAAAGCCAAAAACATTCAGTACTTC.

On this clonotype: Being one base from a much bigger clone, this may be a read error. The gene calls are TRBV6-5 and TRBJ1-1; possible D gene TRBD1, 6 bases. This CDR3 contains 13 residues. CDR1 and CDR2 (germline): MNHEY, SVGAGI. The CDR3 loop reads CASSYGQNTEAIF. Here the CDR3 DNA reads TGTGCCAGCAGTTACGGACAGAACACTGAAGCTATCTTT.

This clonotype occurred a few times. The chain employs TRBV14 and TRBJ2-1; 7 bases are a match to TRBD1. Germline assignment: CDR1 SGHDN and CDR2 FVKESK. The CDR3 extends over 19 amino acids. The V and J ends lost 1 base and 2 bases, in that order; junction bases with no gene match: 14. The CDR3 is CASSQGRGRSVFTYNEQFF. The CDR3 DNA follows: TGTGCCAGCAGCCAAGGTAGGGGGCGTTCAGTTTTCACCTACAATGAGCAGTTCTTC.

This chain uses TRBV6-6 with TRBJ2-4, with a possible D match to TRBD2 (6 bases). V shed 7 bases and J shed 6 bases, with 10 bases lying between them. Per the germline V gene, CDR1 is MNHNY and CDR2 is SVGAGI (reference sequence). The CDR3 has 12 residues. The CDR3 bases are TGTGCCAGCAAGAACGGGGGAAACATTCAGTACTTC. The encoded protein is CASKNGGNIQYF.

This clonotype was observed a handful of times. This rearrangement joins TRBV20-1 to TRBJ2-2; 7 bases agree with TRBD2. CDR1 DFQATT and CDR2 SNEGSKA come from the germline V gene (reference sequence). V shed 2 bases, J shed 5 bases, and the junction held 8 bases outside the gene matches. This CDR3 spans 15 amino acids. For the CDR3, the DNA is TGCAGTGCTAGATGGGCGGGAGTACAGACCGGGGAGCTGTTTTTT. This encodes CSARWAGVQTGELFF.

The sample holds many counts of this clonotype. The rearrangement uses TRBV20-1 and TRBJ2-5, with D perhaps matching TRBD1 (5 bases). This CDR3 has 15 amino acids. The germline CDR1 and CDR2 sequences are DFQATT and SNEGSKA (reference sequence). The V gene lost 4 bases and the J gene lost 2 bases, with 17 bases spanning the gap. In DNA form, the CDR3 reads TGCAGTGCTACTGGGGCATCAAACGTACAAGAGACCCAGTACTTC. It specifies CSATGASNVQETQYF.